These T cell receptor beta chains were read from a single sample in a study of blood T cell repertoires in COVID-19. The data were produced by immunoSEQ multiplex PCR, yet TCRdb's version contains in-frame clones alone and is incomplete. Of about 400,000 clones in the sample, roughly 90% were seen once. The sequenced sample was peripheral blood. Every receptor here comes from a middle-aged man with acute or convalescent COVID-19. Each CDR3 is given with its conserved first and last residue. D genes are given only for firm matches. Size is stated for part of the rows, as once, few or many counts, or as a class when the clone is expanded.

clone size,D gene,V gene,J gene,CDR3 protein,CDR3 DNA
-,-,TRBV11-2,TRBJ2-3,CASSPRTNTDTQYF,TGTGCCAGCAGCCCCAGGACTAACACAGATACGCAGTATTTT
-,-,TRBV27,TRBJ1-5,CASSFEQPQHF,TGTGCCAGCAGTTTTGAGCAGCCCCAGCATTTT
-,-,TRBV2,TRBJ1-2,CASSVQGNYGYTF,TGTGCCAGCAGCGTACAGGGTAACTATGGCTACACCTTC
-,-,TRBV7-8,TRBJ1-6,CASSLFLTGGLSYNSPLHF,TGTGCCAGCAGCTTATTTTTGACGGGGGGCCTCTCCTATAATTCACCCCTCCACTTT
once,-,TRBV5-6,TRBJ1-6,CASSPRGNSPLHF,TGTGCCAGCAGCCCTCGCGGGAATTCACCCCTCCACTTT
-,TRBD2,TRBV4-1,TRBJ2-1,CASSQVKARGGRDEQFF,TGCGCCAGCAGCCAAGTTAAGGCGCGGGGGGGCCGGGATGAGCAGTTCTTC
-,-,TRBV6-2/TRBV6-3,TRBJ1-2,CASSYSNVWGPGYTF,TGTGCCAGCAGTTACTCGAACGTTTGGGGGCCCGGCTACACCTTC
-,TRBD2,TRBV4-1,TRBJ2-5,CASSRMGLAGRQETQYF,TGCGCCAGCAGCCGGATGGGACTAGCGGGTCGCCAAGAGACCCAGTACTTC
-,TRBD1,TRBV7-9,TRBJ1-3,CASSRTGEGNTIYF,TGTGCCAGCAGCCGTACAGGGGAAGGAAACACCATATATTTT
few,TRBD1,TRBV4-1,TRBJ1-2,CASSQEGQGAGYGYTF,TGCGCCAGCAGCCAAGAAGGACAGGGTGCCGGCTATGGCTACACCTTC
-,-,TRBV25-1,TRBJ1-1,CASSEWGGRDNTEAFF,TGTGCCAGCAGTGAATGGGGAGGACGGGATAACACTGAAGCTTTCTTT
once,TRBD1,TRBV3-1/TRBV3-2,TRBJ1-6,CASSPNPGTEVSPLHF,TGTGCCAGCAGCCCTAACCCCGGGACAGAGGTTTCACCCCTCCACTTT
-,TRBD1,TRBV6-1,TRBJ1-1,CASSDGTALNTEAFF,TGTGCCAGCAGTGATGGGACAGCTTTGAACACTGAAGCTTTCTTT
once,-,TRBV6-5,TRBJ1-5,CASSHNLSNQPQHF,TGTGCCAGCAGTCACAACCTTAGCAATCAGCCCCAGCATTTT
-,TRBD1,TRBV19,TRBJ1-5,CASSSGTGVIQPQHF,TGTGCCAGTAGTAGTGGGACAGGGGTAATTCAGCCCCAGCATTTT
-,TRBD1,TRBV3-1/TRBV3-2,TRBJ1-2,CASSQEDRGSVYTF,TGTGCCAGCAGCCAAGAGGACAGGGGGTCTGTCTACACCTTC
-,-,TRBV7-7,TRBJ2-1,CASSLSPGLNEQFF,TGTGCTAGCAGCCTCTCTCCAGGGCTCAATGAGCAGTTCTTC
-,TRBD2,TRBV5-1,TRBJ2-7,CASSLTPRGDEQYF,TGCGCCAGCAGCTTGACACCACGGGGGGACGAGCAGTACTTC
-,TRBD1,TRBV9,TRBJ1-2,CASSADRGLYGYTF,TGTGCCAGCAGCGCCGACAGGGGACTATATGGCTACACCTTC
-,TRBD1,TRBV27,TRBJ2-7,CASSPWGRGYQYF,TGTGCCAGCAGTCCATGGGGCAGGGGGTATCAGTACTTC
few,-,TRBV5-4,TRBJ1-3,CASSVDSSSGNTIYF,TGTGCCAGCAGCGTTGACTCGAGCTCTGGAAACACCATATATTTT
-,-,TRBV27,TRBJ1-4,CASSFYGRVGGGTNEKLFF,TGTGCCAGCAGTTTCTACGGAAGAGTGGGGGGTGGAACTAATGAAAAACTGTTTTTT
-,-,TRBV6-5,TRBJ1-4,CASKTGGVREKLFF,TGTGCCAGCAAAACGGGGGGGGTCCGAGAAAAACTGTTTTTT
-,TRBD1,TRBV28,TRBJ2-2,CASSFGPTGGAYTGELFF,TGTGCCAGCAGTTTTGGGCCGACAGGGGGCGCCTATACCGGGGAGCTGTTTTTT
-,-,TRBV5-1,TRBJ2-5,CASSLRSGEETQYF,TGCGCCAGCAGCTTGAGGTCAGGGGAAGAGACCCAGTACTTC
-,TRBD1,TRBV6-5,TRBJ1-1,CASSNRGQNTEAFF,TGTGCCAGCAGCAACAGGGGACAGAACACTGAAGCTTTCTTT
-,-,TRBV28,TRBJ1-1,CASRTTGPNTEAFF,TGTGCCAGCAGAACAACAGGGCCGAACACTGAAGCTTTCTTT
-,TRBD1,TRBV14,TRBJ1-1,CASSLDRVTSGTEAFF,TGTGCCAGCAGCCTTGACAGGGTCACCTCAGGAACTGAAGCTTTCTTT
-,-,TRBV7-2,TRBJ2-7,CASSPGEYEQYF,TGTGCCAGCAGCCCGGGGGAATACGAGCAGTACTTC
-,-,TRBV19,TRBJ1-1,CASSKTGSTEAFF,TGTGCCAGTAGCAAAACGGGGTCCACTGAAGCTTTCTTT
-,TRBD1,TRBV10-3,TRBJ2-5,CATRDSLQETQYF,TGTGCCACCAGGGACAGTCTTCAAGAGACCCAGTACTTC
-,TRBD1,TRBV7-3,TRBJ1-2,CASSKDRAEGYTF,TGTGCCAGCAGCAAGGACAGGGCTGAAGGCTACACCTTC
-,TRBD2,TRBV19,TRBJ2-1,CASSNFVVAGDYNEQFF,TGTGCCAGTAGTAATTTCGTGGTAGCGGGGGACTACAATGAGCAGTTCTTC
-,-,TRBV4-3,TRBJ1-2,CASSQDWRGGNYGYTF,TGCGCCAGCAGCCAAGATTGGAGGGGAGGGAACTATGGCTACACCTTC
-,-,TRBV18,TRBJ1-1,CASSWTEETEAFF,TGTGCCAGCTCATGGACAGAGGAAACTGAAGCTTTCTTT
-,TRBD1,TRBV28,TRBJ1-2,CASSSGGYGYTF,TGTGCCAGCAGTTCAGGGGGCTACGGCTACACCTTC
few,TRBD1,TRBV19,TRBJ1-2,CASSTQGVGYGYTF,TGTGCCAGTAGTACCCAGGGGGTAGGCTATGGCTACACCTTC
-,TRBD2,TRBV28,TRBJ2-7,CASSLVLAGPYEQYF,TGTGCCAGCAGTTTGGTTCTAGCGGGACCCTACGAGCAGTACTTC
-,-,TRBV20-1,TRBJ1-5,CSASPRLAIGQPQHF,TGCAGTGCTAGTCCGCGACTAGCGATTGGTCAGCCCCAGCATTTT
-,TRBD1,TRBV7-6,TRBJ1-3,CASSSPLLEDRGKIGSGNTIYF,TGTGCCAGCAGCTCCCCCTTGCTAGAGGACAGGGGAAAGATCGGCTCTGGAAACACCATATATTTT
few,TRBD2,TRBV19,TRBJ2-3,CASSVSGRRDTDTQYF,TGTGCCAGTAGTGTTAGCGGGAGACGAGACACAGATACGCAGTATTTT
-,TRBD2,TRBV4-3,TRBJ2-7,CASSQGRGAYEQYF,TGCGCCAGCAGCCAAGGACGGGGGGCCTACGAGCAGTACTTC
-,-,TRBV30,TRBJ1-6,CAWTQPQGQGRSPLHF,TGTGCCTGGACCCAACCTCAGGGGCAGGGTCGATCACCCCTCCACTTT
-,-,TRBV5-6,TRBJ1-6,CASSWGPDSRSPLHF,TGTGCCAGCAGCTGGGGCCCTGACAGTCGTTCACCCCTCCACTTT
-,TRBD1,TRBV7-2,TRBJ2-5,CASSSTGVQETQYF,TGTGCCAGCAGCTCCACAGGGGTTCAAGAGACCCAGTACTTC
-,-,TRBV24-1,TRBJ2-5,CAMSRVRETQYF,TGTGCGATGAGTCGTGTTCGAGAGACCCAGTACTTC
once,-,TRBV2,TRBJ2-7,CASSGSRASEQYF,TGTGCCAGCAGTGGCAGCAGGGCATCCGAGCAGTACTTC
-,-,TRBV6-2/TRBV6-3,TRBJ2-2,CASSYQGPDTGELFF,TGTGCCAGCAGTTACCAGGGGCCGGACACCGGGGAGCTGTTTTTT
-,-,TRBV27,TRBJ1-1,CASSSSATGYTEAFF,TGTGCCAGCAGTTCATCCGCCACAGGGTACACTGAAGCTTTCTTT
few,-,TRBV28,TRBJ1-3,CASSQWGGAPAGFLQGNTIYF,TGTGCCAGCAGCCAATGGGGGGGGGCGCCGGCAGGTTTTCTCCAAGGAAACACCATATATTTT
-,TRBD1,TRBV7-9,TRBJ2-7,CASSPRTGGYEQYF,TGTGCCAGCAGCCCTAGGACAGGGGGCTACGAGCAGTACTTC
-,-,TRBV9,TRBJ2-1,CASSFRLDNEQFF,TGTGCCAGCAGCTTTCGACTTGACAATGAGCAGTTCTTC
-,TRBD1,TRBV6-6,TRBJ1-6,CASQVRQGNSPLHF,TGTGCCAGCCAAGTCCGACAGGGAAATTCACCCCTCCACTTT
once,-,TRBV30,TRBJ2-1,CAWSRSSYNEQFF,TGTGCCTGGAGCCGGAGCTCCTACAATGAGCAGTTCTTC
-,TRBD1,TRBV9,TRBJ2-3,CASSVDQGGTDTQYF,TGTGCCAGCAGCGTAGACCAGGGGGGCACAGATACGCAGTATTTT
-,-,TRBV7-9,TRBJ1-1,CASSRVVQNTEAFF,TGTGCCAGCAGTCGAGTGGTCCAGAACACTGAAGCTTTCTTT
-,-,TRBV18,TRBJ1-1,CASSPTTQGSEAFF,TGTGCCAGCTCACCAACGACCCAGGGGTCTGAAGCTTTCTTT